Listed below are T cell receptor beta chains from one sample, sequenced in a study of T cells in Graves' hyperthyroidism and ophthalmopathy. In TCRdb, the multiplex PCR reads were re-called with MiXCR into one record per CDR3 protein. The sample carries 480,000 or so distinct CDR3 sequences, approximately 48% recorded once. Sequenced input: peripheral blood or thyroid tissue (not recorded which). The receptor source for this set is an adult woman with Graves' disease, either hyperthyroidism or ophthalmopathy (not recorded which). CDR3s include the opening cysteine and the closing phenylalanine or tryptophan.

V	J	CDR3
TRBV2	TRBJ1-6	CASSLTSGGNNSPLHF
TRBV20-1	TRBJ1-6	CSATGAGDSPLHF
TRBV13	TRBJ1-2	CASSLISRDAFYTF
TRBV20-1	TRBJ1-5	CSASAQWESNQPQHF
TRBV24-1	TRBJ2-7	CATSDPSGRDANEQYF
TRBV7-9	TRBJ1-5	CASSHRSSNQPQHF
TRBV6-1	TRBJ1-5	CAGRDNSNQPQHF
TRBV29-1	TRBJ2-7	CSVVSGGEQYF
TRBV20-1	TRBJ2-5	CSARGELAGGSEGFETQYF
TRBV27	TRBJ2-2	CASRPLAGDTGELFF
TRBV10-3	TRBJ1-2	CAISELSSGGREHGYTF